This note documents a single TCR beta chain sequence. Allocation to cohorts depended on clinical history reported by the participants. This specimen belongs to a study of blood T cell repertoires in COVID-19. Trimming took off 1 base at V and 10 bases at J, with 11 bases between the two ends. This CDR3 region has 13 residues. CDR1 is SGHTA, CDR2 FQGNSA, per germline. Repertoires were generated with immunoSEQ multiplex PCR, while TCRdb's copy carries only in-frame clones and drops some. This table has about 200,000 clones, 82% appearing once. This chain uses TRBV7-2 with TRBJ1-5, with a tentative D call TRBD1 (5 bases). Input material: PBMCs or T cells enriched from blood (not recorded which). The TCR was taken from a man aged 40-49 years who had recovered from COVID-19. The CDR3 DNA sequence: TGTGCCAGCAGCTTAGAGGGGTTGGGACCCCAGCATTTT. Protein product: CASSLEGLGPQHF.